A selection of T cell receptor beta chains follows, all from one sample in a study of blood T cell repertoires in COVID-19. Here immunoSEQ multiplex PCR was the method, and the copy in TCRdb shows in-frame clones only, minus some. The sample comprises roughly 100,000 clones, approximately 80% of which are singletons, and around 9.6% rests with the top ten. The source material was peripheral blood. Source of these receptors: a man aged 55 to 70 with active or convalescent COVID-19. Both conserved end residues are part of each CDR3. Fields, in order: V gene, clone size, J gene, D gene, CDR3 DNA, CDR3 protein. A D gene is named only where the DNA matches it firmly. For some rows the clone size is stated as once, few or many, or as a class when expanded; others skip it.

TRBV7-2,NA,TRBJ1-5,TRBD1,TGTGCCAGCAGCGGGACAGTACAATCGTTTTGGCCCCAGCATTTT,CASSGTVQSFWPQHF
TRBV10-3,NA,TRBJ1-1,TRBD1,TGTGCCATCAGTGACCTTGGACAGGGAAGGAGTGAAGCTTTCTTT,CAISDLGQGRSEAFF
TRBV5-1,NA,TRBJ1-2,NA,TGCGCCAGCAGCCCGGATCCGGGTTTCGGCTATGGCTACACCTTC,CASSPDPGFGYGYTF
TRBV5-1,NA,TRBJ2-7,TRBD2,TGCGCCAGCAGCTGGGGGACTAGCGGGACGAAGGGGAGCCTTTACGAGCAGTACTTC,CASSWGTSGTKGSLYEQYF
TRBV6-2/TRBV6-3,NA,TRBJ2-1,TRBD1,TGTGCCAGCAGTTACTCTCCACCGACAGGGGTATACAATGAGCAGTTCTTC,CASSYSPPTGVYNEQFF
TRBV19,NA,TRBJ2-3,NA,TGTGCCAGTCGCCCGGGGGTAGCCTTCACAGATACGCAGTATTTT,CASRPGVAFTDTQYF
TRBV18,NA,TRBJ2-2,NA,TGTGCCAGCTCACCGTTCAGGGGGAACACCGGGGAGCTGTTTTTT,CASSPFRGNTGELFF
TRBV5-8,NA,TRBJ1-1,NA,TGTGCCAGCAGCTTCGGGATGAACACTGAAGCTTTCTTT,CASSFGMNTEAFF
TRBV3-1/TRBV3-2,NA,TRBJ2-3,NA,TGTGCCAGCAGCCAAGCTCTCGAGCCGCACGGGGATACGCAGTATTTT,CASSQALEPHGDTQYF
TRBV6-2/TRBV6-3,NA,TRBJ1-5,TRBD1,TGTGCCAGCAGCCCTGGACAGGGGGCTATCGGTGACCAGCCCCAGCATTTT,CASSPGQGAIGDQPQHF
TRBV5-5,NA,TRBJ2-1,TRBD2,TGTGCCAGCAGCTTGAGGAGCGGGGGGCAGTTCTTC,CASSLRSGGQFF
TRBV4-2,NA,TRBJ2-7,TRBD2,TGTGCCAGCAGCCAAGAAGGACTAGCGACATCCTACGAGCAGTACTTC,CASSQEGLATSYEQYF
TRBV15,NA,TRBJ1-2,NA,TGTGCCACCAGCAGAGACAGAGGATATGGCTACACCTTC,CATSRDRGYGYTF
TRBV18,NA,TRBJ1-6,NA,TGTGCCAGCTCACCACAGTCAGGGGTTAATAATTCACCCCTCCACTTT,CASSPQSGVNNSPLHF
TRBV5-1,few,TRBJ1-1,NA,TGCGCCAGCAGCTTGGATACGAGAGGTACTGAAGCTTTCTTT,CASSLDTRGTEAFF
TRBV19,NA,TRBJ1-6,NA,TGTGCCAGTAGTATTGACAGAAGTTCACCCCTCCACTTT,CASSIDRSSPLHF
TRBV27,NA,TRBJ1-1,NA,TGTGCCAGCAGTAGAGGAGGAAGGACTGAAGCTTTCTTT,CASSRGGRTEAFF
TRBV6-5,NA,TRBJ2-2,TRBD1,TGTGCCAGCAGTTACGGGGGGACAGGGTCGAACGGGGAGCTGTTTTTT,CASSYGGTGSNGELFF
TRBV3-1/TRBV3-2,NA,TRBJ2-5,TRBD2,TGTGCCAGCAGCCATGGACTAGCGGAAGAGACCCAGTACTTC,CASSHGLAEETQYF
TRBV6-5,once,TRBJ2-1,TRBD2,TGTGCCAGCAGTTACCTAGCGGGAGGGCCTGGTGAGCAGTTCTTC,CASSYLAGGPGEQFF
TRBV18,NA,TRBJ2-3,TRBD2,TGTGCCAGCTCACGGACATCCCGGGGGGGCACAGATACGCAGTATTTT,CASSRTSRGGTDTQYF
TRBV18,NA,TRBJ2-2,TRBD2,TGTGCCAGCTCACCACCCGTAGCGGGAGCTGGGGAGCTGTTTTTT,CASSPPVAGAGELFF
TRBV5-4,once,TRBJ1-1,NA,TGTGCCAGCAGCCCCTTTGGGGCCGGTATGAACACTGAAGCTTTCTTT,CASSPFGAGMNTEAFF
TRBV19,few,TRBJ1-6,NA,TGTGCCAGTAGTCAACAGGGAAAATCCCTCCACTTT,CASSQQGKSLHF
TRBV29-1,NA,TRBJ2-5,NA,TGCAGCGTTGAAGAGGAGACAGGGAGGGAGACCCAGTACTTC,CSVEEETGRETQYF
TRBV7-9,NA,TRBJ2-3,TRBD2,TGTGCCAGCAGCCCAGAGGCTAGCGGGAGGACAGATACGCAGTATTTT,CASSPEASGRTDTQYF
TRBV12-5,NA,TRBJ2-2,NA,TGTGCTAGTGGTTTGGTAGGACAGAACACCGGGGAGCTGTTTTTT,CASGLVGQNTGELFF
TRBV19,NA,TRBJ1-1,NA,TGTGCCAGTAGTATACCAGCTAGCGCACGCCAAAACACTGAAGCTTTCTTT,CASSIPASARQNTEAFF
TRBV28,once,TRBJ2-6,NA,TGTGCCAGCTCCCGGGGGTCTGTCTCTGGGGCCAACGTCCTGACTTTC,CASSRGSVSGANVLTF
TRBV12-3/TRBV12-4,NA,TRBJ2-5,NA,TGTGCCAGCAGTGCACAGAGAGAGACCCAGTACTTC,CASSAQRETQYF
TRBV18,NA,TRBJ2-5,TRBD1,TGTGCCAGCTCACCACAAAGGGGGCGGGAGACCCAGTACTTC,CASSPQRGRETQYF
TRBV6-5,NA,TRBJ1-6,TRBD1,TGTGCCAGCAGTTACCGGGACAGGGACCGTTCACCCCTCCACTTT,CASSYRDRDRSPLHF
TRBV4-1,NA,TRBJ1-2,TRBD1,TGCGCCAGCAGCCAAGAAGGGGGACAGGGCTGGTCCTATGGCTACACCTTC,CASSQEGGQGWSYGYTF